This is a list of T cell receptor beta chains from one sample in a study of cytomegalovirus exposure and HLA in healthy donors. The assay was immunoSEQ multiplex PCR, and TCRdb's table has in-frame clones only and misses some. The table lists about 110,000 clones. Sample: PBMCs. The receptors shown here come from a man between 45 and 60 years old in good health and CMV-seronegative. Both conserved end residues are part of each CDR3. D genes are given only for firm matches.

V gene	D gene	J gene	CDR3 DNA	CDR3 protein
TRBV4-2	-	TRBJ2-2	TGTGCCAGCAGCCAAGATTTCCGTAGTACCGGGGAGCTGTTTTTT	CASSQDFRSTGELFF
TRBV5-1	TRBD2	TRBJ2-5	TGCGCCAGCAGCTTGGCCGGGAGCGGGGGGGACCAAGAGACCCAGTACTTC	CASSLAGSGGDQETQYF
TRBV18	-	TRBJ1-1	TGTGCCAGCTCCCCACAGGGAGAGGCAGCTTTCTTT	CASSPQGEAAFF
TRBV21-1	-	TRBJ2-7	TGTGCCAGCGTTAGCGAGACTTACGAGCAGTACTTC	CASVSETYEQYF
TRBV2	TRBD1	TRBJ2-7	TGTGCCAGCGTAGGACAGGGGCCCTACGAGCAGTACTTC	CASVGQGPYEQYF
TRBV5-1	-	TRBJ1-2	TGCGCCAGCAGCTTGGAAGGGCAGGGCGGTGGCTACACCTTC	CASSLEGQGGGYTF
TRBV6-5	TRBD2	TRBJ2-7	TGTGCCAGCAAAATAGCGGGAGGGCTCTACGAGCAGTACTTC	CASKIAGGLYEQYF
TRBV15	-	TRBJ2-7	TGTGCCACCAGCAGAACGGTAGCCTACGAGCAGTACTTC	CATSRTVAYEQYF
TRBV15	TRBD1	TRBJ1-1	TGTGCCACCAGCAGTTCTCGGGACAGGGTTAGTGGGAAGGCTTTCTTT	CATSSSRDRVSGKAFF
TRBV4-3	TRBD2	TRBJ2-3	TGCGCCAGCAGCCTCACGGCGGGAGCCGCTGCGGATACGCAGTATTTT	CASSLTAGAAADTQYF
TRBV7-2	TRBD1	TRBJ1-5	TGTGCCAGCAGTAAACAGGGGGCTAGCAATCAGCCCCAGCATTTT	CASSKQGASNQPQHF
TRBV7-2	-	TRBJ1-5	TGTGCCAGCAGCTTAGGACAGCAAAATCAGCCCCAGCATTTT	CASSLGQQNQPQHF
TRBV5-4	-	TRBJ2-1	TGTGCCAGCAGCTCGCGAGGCGGCAATGAGCAGTTCTTC	CASSSRGGNEQFF
TRBV27	TRBD1	TRBJ2-7	TGTGCCTCGGGACAGAGAGGATACGAGCAGTACTTC	CASGQRGYEQYF
TRBV18	-	TRBJ1-6	TGTGCCAGCTCACCACAGCGGGGAGAAGGGCCCCTCCACTTT	CASSPQRGEGPLHF
TRBV6-1	TRBD2	TRBJ2-5	TGTGCCAGCAGTGAATCCCTAGCGGGAGGCCAAGAGACCCAGTACTTC	CASSESLAGGQETQYF